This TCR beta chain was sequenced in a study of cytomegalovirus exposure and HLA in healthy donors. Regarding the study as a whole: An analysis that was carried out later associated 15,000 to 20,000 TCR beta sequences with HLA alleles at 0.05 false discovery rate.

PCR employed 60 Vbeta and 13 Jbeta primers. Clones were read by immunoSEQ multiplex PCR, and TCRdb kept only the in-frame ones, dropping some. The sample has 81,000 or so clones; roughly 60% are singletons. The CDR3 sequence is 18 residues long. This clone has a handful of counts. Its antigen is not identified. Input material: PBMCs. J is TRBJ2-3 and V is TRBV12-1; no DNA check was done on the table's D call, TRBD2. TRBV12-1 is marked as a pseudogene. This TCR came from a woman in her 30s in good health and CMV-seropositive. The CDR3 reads CASSFRASGGLITDTQYF. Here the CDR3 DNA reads TGTGCCAGCAGCTTTAGGGCTAGCGGGGGCCTAATCACAGATACGCAGTATTTT.